Listed here are 19 T cell receptor beta chains from one sample, sequenced in a study of T cell changes during pregnancy in multiple sclerosis. The protocol was immunoSEQ multiplex PCR, while the TCRdb copy is restricted to in-frame clones and leaves out a portion. The repertoire consists of tens of thousands of clones, with around 90% occurring once and the leading ten covering about 5.4%. This specimen consisted of CD8+ T cells from peripheral blood mononuclear cells, obtained after pregnancy. The receptor source for this set is a female donor in good health, enrolled as a control in a pregnancy study.

The chain employs TRBV13 and TRBJ2-1; D remains ambiguous. The germline V gene has CDR1 PRHDT and CDR2 FYEKMQ (reference sequence). This CDR3 has 15 residues. Trimming removed 0 bases at V and 0 bases at J, with 6 bases between. DNA of the CDR3: TGTGCCAGCAGCTTAGGGGGCAGCTCCTACAATGAGCAGTTCTTC. Protein product: CASSLGGSSYNEQFF.

The gene calls are TRBV7-9 and TRBJ1-5; TRBD1 matches 9 bases. V was pared by 5 bases and J by 5 bases, with 4 bases of the junction left unmatched. The CDR3 sequence is 14 residues long. Per the germline V gene, CDR1 is SEHNR and CDR2 is FQNEAQ (reference sequence). The CDR3 DNA reads as TGTGCCAGCAGCATGGGGACAGGGCATCAGCCCCAGCATTTT. Its protein is CASSMGTGHQPQHF.

This clone has a single count. The rearrangement links TRBV4-1 to TRBJ1-4; 7 bases match TRBD1. Germline assignment: CDR1 MGHRA and CDR2 YSYEKL. The CDR3 loop spans 15 amino acids. Unmatched junction bases numbered 5, after V lost 4 bases and J lost 3 bases. The CDR3 DNA reads TGCGCCAGCAGCCCACGGACAGGCTCTAATGAAAAACTGTTTTTT. Translating gives CASSPRTGSNEKLFF.

In its sample, this clone was seen a few times. V is TRBV19 and J is TRBJ1-1, with a possible D match to TRBD1 (6 bases). The CDR3 runs to 14 residues. Germline lookup yields CDR1 LNHDA and CDR2 SQIVND (reference sequence). Trimming left V 8 bases short and J 0 bases short, with 13 bases between. The CDR3: CASGGGPMNTEAFF. The DNA for the CDR3 is TGTGCCAGTGGGGGGGGGCCGATGAACACTGAAGCTTTCTTT.

The V gene is TRBV6-5, the J gene TRBJ2-2; 8 positions match TRBD1. This CDR3 has 14 residues. V was clipped by 2 bases and J by 4 bases; unmatched bases: 0. Germline CDR1 is MNHEY and CDR2 is SVGAGI. CDR3 nucleotides: TGTGCCAGCAGTTACGGGACAGGCACCGGGGAGCTGTTTTTT. Protein: CASSYGTGTGELFF.

This clone was counted once. This chain joins TRBV21-1 and TRBJ2-7; the table's TRBD1 call for D was not verified on the DNA. TRBV21-1 is assigned pseudogene status. The CDR3 totals 20 residues. CDR3 DNA: TGTGCCAGCAGCAAAGAAACGACAGGGAGGACTCCCCTGGGGACTTACGAGCAGTACTTC. Amino acid sequence: CASSKETTGRTPLGTYEQYF.

The V and J genes are TRBV7-8 and TRBJ2-3; D is ambiguous. Per the germline V gene, CDR1 is SGHVS and CDR2 is FQNEAQ. With 1 base removed from V and 1 base from J, the gap between germline ends came to 9 bases. CDR3 length: 15 residues. DNA of the CDR3: TGTGCCAGCAGCTTAGTGGTAACTGGCACAGATACGCAGTATTTT. This encodes CASSLVVTGTDTQYF.

This chain uses TRBV7-9 with TRBJ1-1, with 10 bases that match TRBD1. Germline values: CDR1 SEHNR, CDR2 FQNEAQ (reference sequence). Unmatched junction bases numbered 9, after V lost 5 bases and J lost 6 bases. The CDR3 covers 15 residues. CDR3 DNA: TGTGCCAGCAGCCCGAACCGGGACAGGGGCCCTGAAGCTTTCTTT. Amino acids: CASSPNRDRGPEAFF.

V and J are TRBV27 and TRBJ1-2, with unresolved D. The CDR3 is 13 residues long. V shed 2 bases and J shed 8 bases, with 12 bases lying between them. From germline, CDR1 is MNHEY and CDR2 SMNVEV (reference sequence). The CDR3 region has the DNA TGTGCCAGCAGTTTAGATAGTCAACGGGGCTACACCTTC. This encodes CASSLDSQRGYTF.

The rearrangement uses TRBV7-9 and TRBJ1-1; possibly TRBD1 for D (6 bases). CDR1 and CDR2 (germline): SEHNR, FQNEAQ (reference sequence). The CDR3 has 13 amino acids. V shed 5 bases and J shed 1 base, with 8 bases lying between them. The chain's CDR3 is CASSPTGNTEAFF. The CDR3 nucleotides read TGTGCCAGCAGCCCGACAGGGAACACTGAAGCTTTCTTT. The variable domain in full, completed from reference TRBV7-9 and TRBJ1-1, reads DTGVSQNPRHKITKRGQNVTFRCDPISEHNRLYWYRQTLGQGPEFLTYFQNEAQLEKSRLLSDRFSAERPKGSFSTLEIQRTEQGDSAMYLCASSPTGNTEAFFGQGTRLTVV.

V gene TRBV15 combines with J gene TRBJ1-1, with D possibly matching TRBD1 (5 bases). V shed 8 bases and J shed 6 bases, with 13 bases lying between them. The CDR3 covers 12 residues. Germline CDR1 and CDR2: LNHNV and YYDKDF (reference sequence). The CDR3 DNA is TGTGCCACCTCCGGGGGAACATCTGAAGCTTTCTTT. Protein sequence: CATSGGTSEAFF.

The chain carries TRBV7-9 and TRBJ1-3; tentatively, D is TRBD1 (6 bases). The V end was cut by 0 bases, the J end by 2 bases, with 14 bases between. This CDR3 has 17 amino acids. CDR1 is SEHNR, CDR2 FQNEAQ, per germline (reference sequence). As DNA, the CDR3 is TGTGCCAGCAGCTTAGCGCACACAGGGCTCCCTGGAAACACCATATATTTT. It codes for CASSLAHTGLPGNTIYF.

The V call is TRBV7-9, the J call TRBJ2-3; D is ambiguous. V was pared by 2 bases and J by 4 bases, with 7 bases between. The CDR3 is 13 amino acids. The germline CDR1 and CDR2 sequences are SEHNR and FQNEAQ (reference sequence). CDR3 residues: CASSLLSADTQYF. The CDR3 DNA sequence: TGTGCCAGCAGCTTATTGAGTGCAGATACGCAGTATTTT.

The chain employs TRBV9 and TRBJ2-7; D is perhaps TRBD2 (6 bases). This CDR3 spans 15 amino acids. Germline V gives CDR1 SGDLS, CDR2 YYNGEE. Trimming shortened V by 4 bases and J by 6 bases, and 20 bases separated the two germline ends. The chain's CDR3 is CASSPGSRSGGEQYF. In nucleotides, the CDR3 is TGTGCCAGCAGCCCCGGGAGTAGGAGTGGAGGCGAGCAGTACTTC.

The chain carries TRBV6-5 and TRBJ1-1; the D gene is possibly TRBD1 (6 bases). CDR3 length equals 12 residues. Germline assignment: CDR1 MNHEY and CDR2 SVGAGI. Trimming took off 4 bases at V and 5 bases at J, with 8 bases between the two ends. The CDR3 bases are TGTGCCAGCAGTTTACAGGGAACTGAAGCTTTCTTT. Translated, it gives CASSLQGTEAFF.

The chain uses TRBV5-6 and TRBJ2-3, with D possibly TRBD2 on 5 matching bases. Per the germline V gene, CDR1 is SGHDT and CDR2 is YYEEEE. V lost 2 bases to trimming and J lost 4 bases, with 11 bases between them. CDR3 size: 14 residues. The CDR3 reads CASSFSEEADTQYF. The CDR3 DNA follows: TGTGCCAGCAGCTTCAGTGAGGAGGCAGATACGCAGTATTTT.

V usage is TRBV7-2 and J usage is TRBJ1-5; 7 positions agree with TRBD1. The V gene end was trimmed by 11 bases and the J gene end by 1 base; junction bases not matched to a gene: 11. The CDR3 runs 15 residues. Germline CDR1 SGHTA, CDR2 FQGNSA. The CDR3 loop reads CAVQGEQGSNQPQHF. The CDR3 nucleotides are TGTGCCGTCCAGGGTGAACAGGGGAGCAATCAGCCCCAGCATTTT.

This clone was seen only once. The CDR3 DNA reads as TGTGCCAGCAGTTACGACAGGGGGCCCGCTGGCTACACCTTC. Translated, it gives CASSYDRGPAGYTF. This sequence joins TRBV7-2 and TRBJ1-2, with 10 bases fitting TRBD1. Germline CDR1 reads SGHTA; CDR2 reads FQGNSA. The junction had 8 bases not matched to a gene; V was cut back by 6 bases and J by 7 bases. CDR3 length: 14 residues.

The chain joins TRBV5-1 to TRBJ2-1; 7 bases fit TRBD2. With V trimmed by 2 bases and J by 6 bases, 8 bases remained unmatched. In germline, CDR1 is SGHRS, CDR2 YFSETQ. This CDR3 comprises 15 residues. The CDR3: CASSLVSGEVNEQFF. The CDR3 nucleotides are TGCGCCAGCAGCTTAGTGAGCGGGGAGGTCAATGAGCAGTTCTTC. The full variable domain, with the rest looked up from reference TRBV5-1 and TRBJ2-1, is KAGVTQTPRYLIKTRGQQVTLSCSPISGHRSVSWYQQTPGQGLQFLFEYFSETQRNKGNFPGRFSGRQFSNSRSEMNVSTLELGDSALYLCASSLVSGEVNEQFFGPGTRLTVL.